These 25 T cell receptor beta chains originate from one sample sequenced in a study of T cell responses to AZD1222 COVID-19 vaccine. Profiled with immunoSEQ multiplex PCR; TCRdb holds only in-frame clones, not every one. The table records around 150,000 clones, about 91% of them present only once. Sequences were derived from peripheral blood, sampled on day 0 of MenACWY control vaccination. The source is an adult in good health.

The J gene is TRBJ1-6, the V gene TRBV5-1; D perhaps matches TRBD1 (6 bases). Germline CDR1 reads SGHRS; CDR2 reads YFSETQ. The CDR3 is 14 residues long. The V end was cut by 1 base, the J end by 8 bases, with 10 bases between. The DNA for the CDR3 is TGCGCCAGCAGCTTGAACGCAGGGGATTCACCCCTCCACTTT. This encodes CASSLNAGDSPLHF.

V usage is TRBV5-1 and J usage is TRBJ1-1, with D hard to call. This CDR3 region has 13 residues. V was pared by 4 bases and J by 12 bases, with 19 bases between. Germline CDR1 SGHRS, CDR2 YFSETQ. The CDR3: CASSASGEVETFF. In nucleotides, the CDR3 is TGCGCCAGCAGCGCTTCTGGGGAGGTCGAAACTTTCTTT.

The chain has TRBV7-9 and TRBJ2-3, with 9 bases lining up with TRBD1. The CDR3 has 16 residues. The V gene's germline CDR1 is SEHNR and CDR2 FQNEAQ (reference sequence). Trimming took 2 bases from V and 3 from J; bases not matched to a gene: 6. The CDR3 bases are TGTGCCAGCAGCTTAACCGGGACAGGGTTTACAGATACGCAGTATTTT. This sequence encodes CASSLTGTGFTDTQYF. Together with reference TRBV7-9 and TRBJ2-3, the CDR3 gives the full variable domain: DTGVSQNPRHKITKRGQNVTFRCDPISEHNRLYWYRQTLGQGPEFLTYFQNEAQLEKSRLLSDRFSAERPKGSFSTLEIQRTEQGDSAMYLCASSLTGTGFTDTQYFGPGTRLTVL.

J is TRBJ1-5 and V is TRBV4-2, with a tentative D call TRBD1 (6 bases). Germline values: CDR1 LGHNA, CDR2 YNFKEQ. V was shortened by 4 bases and J by 2 bases, with 18 bases between the two germline ends. The CDR3 contains 17 residues. CDR3 nucleotides: TGTGCCAGCAGCCCCTCTCACAGGGATGAAGGCAATCAGCCCCAGCATTTT. It codes for CASSPSHRDEGNQPQHF.

This clone was detected once. The genes are TRBV11-2 and TRBJ1-5; D remains ambiguous. V was clipped by 0 bases and J by 4 bases, with 10 bases between them. Germline V gene lookup returns CDR1 SGHAT and CDR2 FQNNGV. This CDR3 region has 15 residues. Written as DNA, the CDR3 is TGTGCCAGCAGCTTAGATTCACAGACTAATCAGCCCCAGCATTTT. This translates into CASSLDSQTNQPQHF.

V usage is TRBV7-2 and J usage is TRBJ1-3; D is unresolved. V lost 1 base to trimming and J lost 0 bases, with 7 bases between them. Germline CDR1 reads SGHTA; CDR2 reads FQGNSA. The CDR3 is 15 amino acids. In DNA form, the CDR3 reads TGTGCCAGCAGCTTAGACGGCCACTCTGGAAACACCATATATTTT. Translation: CASSLDGHSGNTIYF. Combining the CDR3 with reference TRBV7-2 and TRBJ1-3 gives the whole variable domain GAGVSQSPSNKVTEKGKDVELRCDPISGHTALYWYRQSLGQGLEFLIYFQGNSAPDKSGLPSDRFSAERTGGSVSTLTIQRTQQEDSAVYLCASSLDGHSGNTIYFGEGSWLTVV.

This chain joins TRBV3-1 (or the pseudogene TRBV3-2) and TRBJ2-3; D is unclear. The CDR3 loop spans 12 amino acids. Trimming shortened V by 0 bases and J by 6 bases, and 4 bases separated the two germline ends. CDR1 is LGHDT, CDR2 YNNKEL, per germline (reference sequence). This chain's CDR3 is CASSQEVDTQYF. DNA for the CDR3: TGTGCCAGCAGCCAAGAAGTTGATACGCAGTATTTT.

The rearrangement uses TRBV19 and TRBJ1-2, with a weak D call TRBD1 (6 bases). V was shortened by 7 bases and J by 4 bases, with 19 bases between the two germline ends. CDR1 is LNHDA and CDR2 is SQIVND in the germline V gene (reference sequence). The CDR3 covers 15 residues. The CDR3 nucleotides read TGTGCCAGTACCCCCTGGGACATGACTTTCTATGGCTACACCTTC. Residues: CASTPWDMTFYGYTF.

The genes are TRBV4-3 and TRBJ1-6; D remains ambiguous. The CDR3 is 14 amino acids. Germline CDR1 LGHNA, CDR2 YSLEER. Trimming took 5 bases from V and 8 from J, leaving 13 bases between them. This chain's CDR3 is CASSVSLTDSPLHF. The CDR3, as DNA: TGCGCCAGCAGCGTGTCGCTGACTGATTCACCCCTCCACTTT.

The chain uses TRBV7-2 and TRBJ1-6; 10 positions agree with TRBD1. Germline CDR1 is SGHTA and CDR2 is FQGNSA. This CDR3 has 20 amino acids. Trimming at V came to 0 bases and at J to 0 bases, leaving 8 bases not matched to a gene. The CDR3 DNA reads TGTGCCAGCAGCTTAGCTGCGGTGGACAGGGGGAGCTCCTATAATTCACCCCTCCACTTT. This translates into CASSLAAVDRGSSYNSPLHF.

The chain has TRBV28 and TRBJ2-5, with D tentatively TRBD1 (6 bases). The germline V gene encodes CDR1 MDHEN and CDR2 SYDVKM. The CDR3 runs to 14 residues. Trimming removed 9 bases at V and 7 bases at J, with 21 bases between. This chain's CDR3 is CASSTGLPQGTQYF. The CDR3 DNA sequence: TGTGCCAGTTCGACAGGCCTCCCTCAGGGGACCCAGTACTTC. The entire variable domain, with the rest obtained from reference TRBV28 and TRBJ2-5, is as follows: DVKVTQSSRYLVKRTGEKVFLECVQDMDHENMFWYRQDPGLGLRLIYFSYDVKMKEKGDIPEGYSVSREKKERFSLILESASTNQTSMYLCASSTGLPQGTQYFGPGTRLLVL.

The chain carries TRBV10-3 and TRBJ1-2, with D possibly matching TRBD1 (5 bases). Germline V gene lookup returns CDR1 ENHRY and CDR2 SYGVKD. With 8 bases removed from V and 8 bases from J, the gap between germline ends came to 15 bases. The CDR3 consists of 12 residues. The CDR3 DNA reads as TGTGCCATCGAAGAAGGGACGAGGGGCTACACCTTC. Translation: CAIEEGTRGYTF.

The V call is TRBV10-3, the J call TRBJ1-5; no definite D call. This CDR3 has 12 amino acids. V was shortened by 10 bases and J by 2 bases, with 9 bases between the two germline ends. Germline values: CDR1 ENHRY, CDR2 SYGVKD. CDR3 nucleotide sequence: TGTGCCACCCGAGAGGGCAATCAGCCCCAGCATTTT. This codes for CATREGNQPQHF.

This chain connects TRBV5-4 to TRBJ1-2; D remains unclear. The CDR3 is 15 residues long. The germline gives CDR1 SGHNT, CDR2 YYREEE (reference sequence). The V end was cut by 2 bases, the J end by 2 bases, with 13 bases between. The CDR3 reads CASSLDRTPNYGYTF. The CDR3 bases are TGTGCCAGCAGCTTAGACCGGACCCCAAACTATGGCTACACCTTC. The full variable domain, rest sourced from reference TRBV5-4 and TRBJ1-2, is ETGVTQSPTHLIKTRGQQVTLRCSSQSGHNTVSWYQQALGQGPQFIFQYYREEENGRGNFPPRFSGLQFPNYSSELNVNALELDDSALYLCASSLDRTPNYGYTFGSGTRLTVV.

This rearrangement joins TRBV6-5 to TRBJ2-7; D is tentatively TRBD1 or TRBD2 (5 bases each). V lost 0 bases and J 4 bases, leaving 10 bases between the germline ends. Germline values: CDR1 MNHEY, CDR2 SVGAGI. The CDR3 totals 14 residues. The CDR3 bases are TGTGCCAGCAGTTACTCCGGGACGGGATACGAGCAGTACTTC. Translated, it gives CASSYSGTGYEQYF.

V gene TRBV5-1 combines with J gene TRBJ1-1, with 9 bases matching TRBD1. CDR1 SGHRS and CDR2 YFSETQ come from the germline V gene. The CDR3 covers 16 residues. J gave up 4 bases and V 1 base, and 8 bases lay outside the gene matches. The CDR3 sequence: CASSLIRGQGSTEAFF. CDR3 coding DNA: TGCGCCAGCAGCTTGATCCGCGGACAGGGGAGCACTGAAGCTTTCTTT.

The CDR3 here is CASSPDSIDEQFF. The DNA of the CDR3 is TGTGCCAGCTCACCGGACTCCATCGATGAGCAGTTCTTC. J is TRBJ2-1 and V is TRBV18, with D perhaps TRBD2 (5 bases). The CDR3 sequence is 13 residues long. Trimming shortened V by 3 bases and J by 8 bases, and 11 bases separated the two germline ends. The V gene's germline CDR1 is KGHSH and CDR2 LQKENI.

The chain recombines TRBV15 with TRBJ2-1; the D gene is possibly TRBD2 (6 bases). V gave up 3 bases and J gave up 0 bases, with 12 bases separating them. The CDR3 consists of 16 residues. Per germline, CDR1 LNHNV and CDR2 YYDKDF (reference sequence). The CDR3 protein is CATSSRKTSSYNEQFF. CDR3 coding DNA: TGTGCCACCAGCAGTAGAAAGACTAGCTCCTACAATGAGCAGTTCTTC.

V and J are TRBV15 and TRBJ1-2; 7 nucleotides match TRBD1. This CDR3 comprises 15 residues. V shed 0 bases and J 4 bases; nucleotides not matched to a gene: 5. Looked up from germline, CDR1 is LNHNV and CDR2 is YYDKDF (reference sequence). The CDR3 nucleotides read TGTGCCACCAGCAGAGATAGGACAGGAGGCTATGGCTACACCTTC. Translated, it gives CATSRDRTGGYGYTF.

The chain links TRBV4-3 to TRBJ2-7, with 8 bases that match TRBD2. CDR1 LGHNA and CDR2 YSLEER come from the germline V gene. The trim removed 1 base at V and 2 bases at J, leaving 4 bases unmatched. The CDR3 is 15 amino acids. CDR3 amino acids: CASSQVASGPYEQYF. The DNA for the CDR3 is TGCGCCAGCAGCCAAGTGGCTAGCGGGCCCTACGAGCAGTACTTC.

This clone was seen once. The chain carries TRBV19 and TRBJ2-2; D not certain. V lost 7 bases and J lost 7, with 10 bases in between. The germline V gene has CDR1 LNHDA and CDR2 SQIVND (reference sequence). This CDR3 has 12 amino acids. CDR3 bases: TGTGCCAGTACCCCACATAACGGGGAGCTGTTTTTT. Its translation: CASTPHNGELFF.

V gene TRBV4-2 combines with J gene TRBJ1-2; D is undetermined. CDR1 is LGHNA and CDR2 is YNFKEQ in the germline V gene. V was shortened by 1 base and J by 8 bases, with 11 bases between the two germline ends. CDR3 size: 13 residues. The CDR3 region has the DNA TGTGCCAGCAGCCAAGGACACGTAGGCGGCTACACCTTC. Amino acids: CASSQGHVGGYTF.

This rearrangement joins TRBV20-1 to TRBJ2-7; no clear D gene. The V end was cut by 3 bases, the J end by 2 bases, with 8 bases between. Germline V gene sequence: CDR1 DFQATT, CDR2 SNEGSKA (reference sequence). The CDR3 extends over 12 amino acids. The CDR3 loop reads CSASGRTYEQYF. CDR3 in DNA: TGCAGTGCTAGTGGCAGAACCTACGAGCAGTACTTC.

This chain joins TRBV5-1 and TRBJ2-4; 8 bases fit TRBD1. The junction had 10 bases not matched to a gene; V was cut back by 2 bases and J by 0 bases. Germline lookup yields CDR1 SGHRS and CDR2 YFSETQ. This CDR3 is 18 amino acids long. CDR3 sequence reads: CASSFYVTGEAAKNIQYF. The CDR3 nucleotides are TGCGCCAGCAGCTTTTACGTGACAGGGGAAGCAGCCAAAAACATTCAGTACTTC.

The J gene is TRBJ2-3, the V gene TRBV19, with 11 bases matching TRBD2. From germline, CDR1 is LNHDA and CDR2 SQIVND (reference sequence). J gave up 9 bases and V 6 bases, and 11 bases lay outside the gene matches. The CDR3 has 15 residues. The CDR3 DNA reads as TGTGCCAGTAGCCTACTAGCGGGAGACCAAAAGACGCAGTATTTT. Translating it yields CASSLLAGDQKTQYF.